This T cell receptor (beta chain) was sequenced in a study of cytomegalovirus exposure and HLA in healthy donors. Points on this clone: Its antigen is still unknown.

Study results and limitations: The study found most TCR sequences rare, yet found some public TCRs in many donors. Later analysis identified 15,000 to 20,000 TCR beta sequences associated with HLA alleles, using a false discovery rate threshold of 0.05. DRB1 showed the most TCR associations and HLA-C the fewest in a later analysis, as rates varied by HLA locus.

PCR involved 60 Vbeta and 13 Jbeta primers. Repertoires were generated with immunoSEQ multiplex PCR, while TCRdb's copy carries only in-frame clones and drops some. The table includes 150,000 to 200,000 clones, around 90% detected once. Per germline, CDR1 GTSNPN and CDR2 SVGIG (reference sequence). CDR3 size: 17 residues. Trimming removed 3 bases from V and 0 bases from J; junction bases left unmatched: 2. The sequence derives from a woman under 30 in good health and CMV-seronegative. Sequenced: PBMCs. The V call is TRBV30, the J call TRBJ2-1, with 16 bases that match TRBD2. The CDR3 sequence: CAWRGLAGGISYNEQFF. In DNA form, the CDR3 reads TGTGCCTGGAGGGGACTAGCGGGAGGGATCTCCTACAATGAGCAGTTCTTC. Drawing the rest from reference TRBV30 and TRBJ2-1, the complete variable domain is SQTIHQWPATLVQPVGSPLSLECTVEGTSNPNLYWYRQAAGRGLQLLFYSVGIGQISSEVPQNLSASRPQDRQFILSSKKLLLSDSGFYLCAWRGLAGGISYNEQFFGPGTRLTVL.